The present entry profiles one T cell receptor (beta chain) with its context. This specimen comes from a study of blood T cell repertoires in COVID-19. Repertoires were generated with immunoSEQ multiplex PCR, while TCRdb's copy carries only in-frame clones and drops some. This sample carries 45,000 to 60,000 clones, around nine tenths of them seen once, and the ten largest clones take 16%. Source material: peripheral blood. The receptor's source is a man aged 60-69 years with active or convalescent COVID-19.

The CDR3 spells CASKDSLNSPLHF. CDR3 in DNA: TGTGCCAGTAAGGACAGCCTGAATTCACCCCTCCACTTT. The gene calls are TRBV19 and TRBJ1-6, with a tentative D call TRBD1 (6 bases). CDR1 LNHDA and CDR2 SQIVND come from the germline V gene (reference sequence). CDR3 length: 13 residues. The V end lost 7 bases, the J end lost 7 bases, and 11 bases lay between the germline ends.